Listed here are 30 T cell receptor beta chains from one sample, sequenced in a study of Graves' ophthalmopathy and Graves' hyperthyroidism. From RNA, the CDR3 regions of TCR beta chains were amplified and sequenced. The library came from an HTBI-primed first-round RT-PCR and a second-round multiplex PCR. MiXCR was run by TCRdb on the multiplex PCR reads, yielding one entry per CDR3 protein. The sample records about 170,000 distinct CDR3 sequences, 30% to 45% being singletons. The specimen sequenced was peripheral blood. The receptor set was obtained from a woman aged 40 to 50 with Graves' ophthalmopathy.

V and J are TRBV10-3 and TRBJ2-5; no clear D. The CDR3 spans 16 residues. Germline loops: CDR1 ENHRY, CDR2 SYGVKD. V was pared by 0 bases and J by 5 bases, with 16 bases between. The CDR3 DNA reads as TGTGCCATCAGTGAGTCGGGCAGAAAGATCGGGGAGACCCAGTACTTC. This encodes CAISESGRKIGETQYF.

The rearrangement links TRBV29-1 to TRBJ1-1, with 10 bases identical to TRBD1. There are 13 residues in the CDR3. Looked up from germline, CDR1 is SQVTM and CDR2 is ANQGSEA. V dropped 4 bases and J dropped 8; count of bases not matched to a gene: 7. In DNA, the CDR3 is TGCAGCGTTGTGGGACAGGGGACAAAAGAAGCTTTCTTT. Its protein product is CSVVGQGTKEAFF.

This clonotype came up many times. The V gene is TRBV20-1, the J gene TRBJ1-1; D is undetermined. The germline V gene has CDR1 DFQATT and CDR2 SNEGSKA (reference sequence). The CDR3 is 13 amino acids. V was clipped by 0 bases and J by 6 bases, with 11 bases between them. CDR3 region: CSARDSSLAEAFF. CDR3 bases: TGCAGTGCTAGAGATTCCAGTCTAGCTGAAGCTTTCTTT.

The chain combines TRBV28 with TRBJ2-5; D not resolved. Trimming took off 8 bases at V and 5 bases at J, with 21 bases between the two ends. Germline V lookup: CDR1 MDHEN, CDR2 SYDVKM. This CDR3 has 15 residues. Here the CDR3 reads CASCLAWVIGETQYF. The CDR3 nucleotides read TGTGCCAGCTGTCTTGCCTGGGTGATTGGGGAGACCCAGTACTTC.

This clonotype has ten or more counts. This chain joins TRBV5-1 and TRBJ2-5; either TRBD1 or TRBD2 may supply D (5 bases each). Trimming took off 4 bases at V and 1 base at J, with 20 bases between the two ends. Germline values: CDR1 SGHRS, CDR2 YFSETQ. This CDR3 has 17 residues. The CDR3 protein is CASSPEGRAFGQETQYF. CDR3 coding DNA: TGCGCCAGCAGCCCCGAGGGGCGGGCGTTTGGCCAAGAGACCCAGTACTTC.

J is TRBJ2-2 and V is TRBV6-4, with unresolved D. Trimming removed 4 bases at V and 1 base at J, with 10 bases between. The CDR3 runs 15 residues. The germline gives CDR1 MRHNA, CDR2 SNTAGT. In DNA, the CDR3 is TGTGCCAGCAGTGTAGAGGCAGGGAACACCGGGGAGCTGTTTTTT. It is translated as CASSVEAGNTGELFF.

This clonotype was counted many times. The rearrangement joins TRBV29-1 to TRBJ1-1; TRBD1 aligns across 7 bases. V was pared by 8 bases and J by 1 base, with 10 bases of the junction left unmatched. Germline CDR1 is SQVTM and CDR2 is ANQGSEA. The CDR3 consists of 14 residues. CDR3 in amino acids: CSSRRQGTNTEAFF. The CDR3, as DNA: TGCAGCTCTCGACGACAGGGAACGAACACTGAAGCTTTCTTT. The full variable domain, in which reference TRBV29-1 and TRBJ1-1 provide the parts outside the CDR3, is SAVISQKPSRDICQRGTSLTIQCQVDSQVTMMFWYRQQPGQSLTLIATANQGSEATYESGFVIDKFPISRPNLTFSTLTVSNMSPEDSSIYLCSSRRQGTNTEAFFGQGTRLTVV.

This chain joins TRBV9 and TRBJ2-2; D gene unclear. This CDR3 is built from 15 residues. The V end lost 0 bases, the J end lost 1 base, and 7 bases lay between the germline ends. Germline CDR1 is SGDLS and CDR2 is YYNGEE. The CDR3 loop reads CASSVATENTGELFF. In DNA, the CDR3 is TGTGCCAGCAGCGTAGCTACAGAGAACACCGGGGAGCTGTTTTTT.

The V call is TRBV12-3 or TRBV12-4, the J call TRBJ1-1; D is perhaps TRBD1 (5 bases). The ends were cut back, 9 bases at V and 0 bases at J, with 14 bases in the middle. The CDR3 loop spans 14 amino acids. The CDR3 DNA reads TGTGCCAGTATACCGGGACGGATGAACACTGAAGCTTTCTTT. This encodes CASIPGRMNTEAFF.

As for this clonotype: At one end the junction does not follow the germline gene, possibly because of a read error. V is TRBV20-1 and J is TRBJ1-1; 8 nucleotides align to TRBD1. The CDR3 has 14 residues. CDR1 is DFQATT and CDR2 is SNEGSKA in the germline V gene (reference sequence). CDR3 bases: TGCAGTGCCAGAGACAGGGGAAGGGACACTGAAGCTTTCTTT. Amino acids: CSARDRGRDTEAFF.

This clonotype was seen at least ten times. V usage is TRBV2 and J usage is TRBJ2-7; weak D call: TRBD1 (6 bases). V was cut by 8 bases and J by 2 bases, with 7 bases left in between. The CDR3 contains 11 residues. Germline V gives CDR1 SNHLY, CDR2 FYNNEI. The CDR3 protein is CASGQTYEQYF. For the CDR3, the DNA is TGTGCCAGCGGACAGACCTACGAGCAGTACTTC.

This clonotype was counted many times. J is TRBJ1-1 and V is TRBV11-1; 8 nucleotides line up with TRBD1. The junction had 6 bases not matched to a gene; V was cut back by 2 bases and J by 7 bases. The CDR3 consists of 14 residues. Germline CDR1 reads SGHAT; CDR2 reads FQDESV (reference sequence). DNA of the CDR3: TGTGCCAGCAGCTTATGGGTCAGGGGGCTTGAAGCTTTCTTT. Translated: CASSLWVRGLEAFF.

This clonotype was recorded only once. The genes are TRBV2 and TRBJ2-5; D is perhaps TRBD1 or TRBD2 (5 bases each). V was trimmed by 7 bases and J by 5 bases, leaving 14 bases between them. This CDR3 has 13 amino acids. CDR1 and CDR2 from the germline V gene are SNHLY and FYNNEI. The CDR3 region is CASNFEGTETQYF. The DNA for the CDR3 is TGTGCCAGCAACTTTGAGGGGACGGAGACCCAGTACTTC.

The chain uses TRBV29-1 and TRBJ2-5; D not certain. CDR3 size: 12 residues. The germline V gene has CDR1 SQVTM and CDR2 ANQGSEA. V lost 3 bases, J lost 2 bases, and 7 bases lay in between. The CDR3 here is CSVEVNQETQYF. The CDR3 region has the DNA TGCAGCGTTGAGGTGAATCAAGAGACCCAGTACTTC.

The DNA of the CDR3 is TGTGCCAGCAGTTTATCGACAGGGCGAACTGAAGCTTTCTTT. It codes for CASSLSTGRTEAFF. This chain connects TRBV27 to TRBJ1-1; 7 nucleotides align to TRBD1. Germline CDR1 and CDR2: MNHEY and SMNVEV (reference sequence). With V trimmed by 0 bases and J by 5 bases, 3 bases remained unmatched. The CDR3 loop spans 14 amino acids.

The chain links TRBV6-5 to TRBJ1-1; unclear D gene. Trimming cost V 2 bases and J 6 bases, with 4 bases left between them. This CDR3 comprises 11 residues. CDR1 and CDR2 from the germline V gene are MNHEY and SVGAGI. CDR3 in amino acids: CASSYHAEAFF. CDR3 in DNA: TGTGCCAGCAGTTACCACGCTGAAGCTTTCTTT.

The chain joins TRBV5-1 to TRBJ2-5; D may match TRBD1 or TRBD2 (5 bases each). The V end lost 0 bases, the J end lost 10 bases, and 13 bases lay between the germline ends. The CDR3 extends over 13 amino acids. CDR1 and CDR2 from the germline V gene are SGHRS and YFSETQ. CDR3 amino acids: CASSLVGRGDQYF. In DNA form, the CDR3 reads TGCGCCAGCAGCTTGGTGGGACGAGGGGACCAGTACTTC.

The chain recombines TRBV6-1 with TRBJ1-2; D remains ambiguous. V lost 2 bases and J lost 6, with 16 bases in between. Germline V gene data show CDR1 as MNHNS and CDR2 as SASEGT. The CDR3 is 15 residues long. The CDR3: CASSEWSGGINGYTF. The CDR3 DNA follows: TGTGCCAGCAGTGAATGGTCGGGTGGCATCAATGGCTACACCTTC.

This clonotype showed up many times. The rearrangement joins TRBV6-2 or TRBV6-3 to TRBJ1-2; D unresolved. The CDR3 consists of 13 residues. Between the trimmed V and J ends, which lost 2 bases and 6 bases, there was a span of 10 bases. Looked up from germline, CDR1 is MNHEY and CDR2 is SVGEGT. Here the CDR3 reads CASSYGSRDGYTF. The CDR3 nucleotides are TGTGCCAGCAGTTACGGGAGTAGGGATGGCTACACCTTC.

This clonotype occurred a few times. The chain has TRBV6-2 or TRBV6-3 and TRBJ1-6; TRBD1 matches at 7 bases. The CDR3 loop spans 17 amino acids. Germline trimming cut 0 bases from V and 2 bases from J; bases unmatched to any gene: 4. Germline CDR1 is MNHEY and CDR2 is SVGEGT. CDR3 DNA sequence: TGTGCCAGCAGTTACTCAACAGGGGCGACCTATAATTCACCCCTCCACTTT. Protein sequence: CASSYSTGATYNSPLHF.

CDR3 residues: CASSRPRGQGGTGELFF. The CDR3 DNA is TGTGCCAGCAGCCGACCCCGGGGACAGGGAGGAACCGGGGAGCTGTTTTTT. The chain uses TRBV11-2 and TRBJ2-2; 9 bases fit TRBD1. Germline assignment: CDR1 SGHAT and CDR2 FQNNGV. Trimming removed 5 bases from V and 5 bases from J; junction bases left unmatched: 12. This CDR3 has 17 amino acids.

This clonotype was counted at least ten times. The rearrangement links TRBV18 to TRBJ2-2; 8 bases line up with TRBD1. The CDR3 totals 16 residues. V lost 5 bases to trimming and J lost 4 bases; unmatched junction nucleotides: 9. Germline CDR1 is KGHSH and CDR2 is LQKENI. CDR3 coding DNA: TGTGCCAGCTCATTCCGGGACAGGAAGGGCACCGGGGAGCTGTTTTTT. This gives the protein CASSFRDRKGTGELFF.

The rearrangement joins TRBV12-5 to TRBJ2-5; 10 bases are a match to TRBD1. Germline CDR1 LGHNT, CDR2 FRNRAP. This CDR3 is built from 16 residues. V lost 4 bases and J lost 3; bases outside the gene matches: 8. CDR3 residues: CASGSTPGTGEETQYF. CDR3 DNA: TGTGCTAGTGGTTCAACCCCCGGGACAGGGGAAGAGACCCAGTACTTC.

The chain has TRBV20-1 and TRBJ2-7; D not certain. CDR3 length: 11 residues. Germline V gene sequence: CDR1 DFQATT, CDR2 SNEGSKA (reference sequence). The V gene lost 5 bases and the J gene lost 3 bases, with 8 bases spanning the gap. The CDR3 spells CSAPDGYEQYF. The CDR3 bases are TGCAGTGCTCCGGACGGCTACGAGCAGTACTTC.

This clonotype occurred many times. The rearrangement joins TRBV6-2 or TRBV6-3 to TRBJ1-1, with a weak D call TRBD1 (6 bases). The V gene lost 4 bases and the J gene lost 0 bases, with 12 bases spanning the gap. The CDR3 consists of 15 residues. Germline CDR1 and CDR2: MNHEY and SVGEGT. In nucleotides, the CDR3 is TGTGCCAGCAGTTTATCAGGGGTCCTGAACACTGAAGCTTTCTTT. Translated, it gives CASSLSGVLNTEAFF.

This clonotype was recorded at least ten times. The gene calls are TRBV18 and TRBJ2-7; either TRBD1 or TRBD2 may supply D (5 bases each). Trimming cost V 2 bases and J 6 bases, with 14 bases left between them. This CDR3 has 14 residues. The germline V gene has CDR1 KGHSH and CDR2 LQKENI. CDR3 sequence reads: CASSPGTTAPEQYF. The CDR3 DNA reads as TGTGCCAGCTCACCAGGGACGACGGCCCCCGAGCAGTACTTC.

The chain joins TRBV28 to TRBJ1-5; a weak D match, TRBD1 (6 bases). Germline V CDR1 and CDR2: MDHEN, SYDVKM. The length of the CDR3 is 14 residues. V was clipped by 6 bases and J by 3 bases, with 12 bases between them. The CDR3: CASSWTELNQPQHF. CDR3 nucleotide sequence: TGTGCCAGCAGCTGGACAGAGCTCAATCAGCCCCAGCATTTT.

At least ten counts were recorded for this clonotype. The chain links TRBV12-3 or TRBV12-4 to TRBJ1-2, with TRBD1 identical over 10 bases. The CDR3 runs 17 residues. After removal of 5 bases from V and 4 bases from J, the junction contained 13 bases not matched to a gene. Here the CDR3 DNA reads TGTGCCAGCAGTCAGACAGGGGGCCACCTCTGGTTCTATGGCTACACCTTC. Encoded protein: CASSQTGGHLWFYGYTF.

This clonotype was observed at least ten times. Lacking the conserved final phenylalanine or tryptophan, this CDR3 likely reflects a read error. The limits of the CDR3 on the DNA are not certain, so only TCRdb's listed CDR3 is given. This chain connects TRBV5-6 to TRBJ2-7; the DNA was not used to check the table's D call, TRBD2. The CDR3 is 14 amino acids in total, end residues counted. Per the germline V gene, CDR1 is SGHDT and CDR2 is YYEEEE. The CDR3 region is CASSLGLAGWLRST.

The table lists this clonotype with many counts. The V and J genes are TRBV28 and TRBJ1-5; unclear D gene. CDR1 is MDHEN and CDR2 is SYDVKM in the germline V gene. The CDR3 consists of 12 residues. With 6 bases removed from V and 1 base from J, the gap between germline ends came to 4 bases. The CDR3 nucleotides read TGTGCCAGCAGCCGAAGCAATCAGCCCCAGCATTTT. Translating gives CASSRSNQPQHF.